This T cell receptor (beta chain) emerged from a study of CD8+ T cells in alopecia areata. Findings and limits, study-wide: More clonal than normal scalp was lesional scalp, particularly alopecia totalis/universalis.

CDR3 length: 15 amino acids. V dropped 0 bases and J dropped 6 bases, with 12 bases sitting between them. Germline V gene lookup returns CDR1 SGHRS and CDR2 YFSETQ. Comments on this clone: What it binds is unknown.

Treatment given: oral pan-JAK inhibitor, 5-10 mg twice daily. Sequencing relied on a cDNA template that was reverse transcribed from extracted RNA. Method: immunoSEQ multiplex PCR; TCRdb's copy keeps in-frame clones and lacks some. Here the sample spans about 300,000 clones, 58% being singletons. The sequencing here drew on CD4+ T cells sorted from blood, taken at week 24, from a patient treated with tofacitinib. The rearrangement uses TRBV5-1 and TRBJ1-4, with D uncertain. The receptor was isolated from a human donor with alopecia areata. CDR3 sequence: CASSLDGLADEKLFF. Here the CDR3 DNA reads TGCGCCAGCAGCTTGGACGGGTTGGCGGATGAAAAACTGTTTTTT.